The subject of this entry is one T cell receptor (beta chain). Its antigen is not identified. This specimen comes from a study of identical twins. Overall study results and limits: A lower insertion count was a feature of abundant cord blood beta clonotypes, with no such feature in memory repertoires. The study found excess low generation probability among twin-shared out-of-frame alpha sequences.

This CDR3 has 15 residues. Deletions cut 5 bases from V and 4 bases from J, with 14 bases between. From germline, CDR1 is MNHNS and CDR2 SASEGT. A universal primer site was added by template switching, and unique molecular identifiers were carried by the cDNA. Each CDR3 protein is one row after TCRdb ran MiXCR on the 5' RACE reads. The sample has hundreds of thousands of distinct CDR3 sequences, over 8.5% seen once. The same data also contributed to another study, on yellow fever vaccine responses in identical twins. That work states: As reported, the vaccine T cell response of twins seemed partly convergent and partly personalized.

This TCR was sampled from a woman younger than 30 in good health. The chain combines TRBV6-1 with TRBJ2-2; D perhaps matches TRBD2 (6 bases). What was sequenced was PBMCs. CDR3 loop: CASSPFTRGTGELFF. The CDR3 DNA is TGTGCCAGCAGTCCTTTTACGCGGGGCACCGGGGAGCTGTTTTTT.